This entry lists 3 T cell receptor beta chains sequenced from one sample in a study of T cell repertoires in cytomegalovirus infection. The antigens for these receptors are not known. TCRdb fed the reads into MiXCR, producing one record per CDR3 protein. The table lists hundreds of thousands of distinct CDR3 sequences, under 45% of them singletons. Sample: cultured PBMCs, taken from culture after CMV antigen stimulation. These receptors all stem from a human donor in good health (CMV status not recorded). Some clones in this sample may be carry-over from other donors' samples.

The chain couples TRBV19 to TRBJ1-5; D gene ambiguous. Germline lookup yields CDR1 LNHDA and CDR2 SQIVND (reference sequence). Trimming removed 2 bases from V and 7 bases from J, with 9 bases in between. The CDR3 has 13 amino acids. CDR3 coding DNA: TGTGCCAGTAGTATAAGGACGAGACAGCCCCAGCATTTT. This translates into CASSIRTRQPQHF.

The table lists this clonotype with many counts. The chain has TRBV7-2 and TRBJ1-3, with D maybe TRBD1 (6 bases). Trimming stripped 5 bases from V and 2 bases from J, with 13 bases between. CDR1 is SGHTA and CDR2 is FQGNSA in the germline V gene. The CDR3 is made up of 15 amino acids. This CDR3 is CASSLRGVAGNTIYF. For the CDR3, the DNA is TGTGCCAGCAGCCTCAGGGGAGTTGCTGGAAACACCATATATTTT.

The J gene is TRBJ2-5, the V gene TRBV7-4; no definite D call. Germline values: CDR1 SGHVT, CDR2 SQSDAQ. V was pared by 2 bases and J by 3 bases, with 7 bases between. This CDR3 contains 13 residues. The DNA for the CDR3 is TGTGCCAGCAGCTTAATAAGGGAAGAGACCCAGTACTTC. Amino acid sequence: CASSLIREETQYF.